This TCR beta chain was recovered during a study of cytotoxic CD8 clonotypes in ibrutinib-treated CLL. Whole-study context: With a range of 6 to 36, the median treatment time before response samples were taken was roughly 12 months. Productive templates averaged about 230,000 per sample, and productive rearrangements about 89,000.

The germline gives CDR1 SGHNT, CDR2 YYREEE (reference sequence). Trimming pared 0 bases from V and 0 bases from J, leaving 7 bases between. This CDR3 spans 15 amino acids. A 1 in 200,000 to 1 in 1 million T cell depth was the sequencing target. The protocol was immunoSEQ multiplex PCR, while the TCRdb copy is restricted to in-frame clones and leaves out a portion. The sample has 130,000 to 150,000 clones, roughly 83% seen once; the top ten hold around 13%. About this clone: Its specificity is not known.

Overall study findings and caveats: There were few public clonotypes, and on treatment they contracted or stayed stable.

This receptor was identified in a human donor with chronic lymphocytic leukemia. Sequenced material: PBMCs, taken after 12 months of ibrutinib treatment. The chain recombines TRBV5-4 with TRBJ2-1; tentative D call: TRBD1 (6 bases). CDR3 nucleotides: TGTGCCAGCAGCTTGGTACAGGGCTCCTACAATGAGCAGTTCTTC. Translation gives CASSLVQGSYNEQFF.